The entry that follows covers one T cell receptor (beta chain) sequence. The record originates from a study of blood T cell repertoires in COVID-19. Study background: The United States, Italy and Spain were the sources of the acute and convalescent COVID-19 samples. Nucleic acid was either cDNA or gDNA, and it came from T cells, B-cell-depleted T cells, or PBMCs.

Seattle's cohort entered during active infection and was followed longitudinally. The CDR3 covers 15 residues. Trimming took 0 bases from V and 7 from J, leaving 14 bases between them. Germline CDR1 is SGHRS and CDR2 is YFSETQ. As originally analysed: Researchers report that nucleated cell counts were estimated from reference gene primer amplification. The table came from immunoSEQ multiplex PCR; TCRdb's copy has only in-frame clones and leaves some out. Clone size and the V and J calls come from that table; the DNA yielded D and trimming. The sample records about 410,000 clones, 75% to 90% being singletons.

The clonotype originates from a middle-aged woman with COVID-19, enrolled during active disease. Sequencing was carried out using peripheral blood. The V gene is TRBV5-1, the J gene TRBJ1-5, with D possibly being TRBD1 (5 bases). The CDR3 protein is CASSLDGGGRQPQHF. CDR3 sequence (DNA): TGCGCCAGCAGCTTGGATGGGGGGGGACGGCAGCCCCAGCATTTT. Drawing the rest from reference TRBV5-1 and TRBJ1-5, the complete variable domain is KAGVTQTPRYLIKTRGQQVTLSCSPISGHRSVSWYQQTPGQGLQFLFEYFSETQRNKGNFPGRFSGRQFSNSRSEMNVSTLELGDSALYLCASSLDGGGRQPQHFGDGTRLSIL.